This T cell receptor (beta chain) derives from a study of T cell repertoires in cytomegalovirus infection. At the level of the study: Selected CMV epitopes included recently identified HLA-C-restricted ones as well as well-studied HLA-B-restricted ones. Based on public TCR beta signatures, there were indications of CMV infection and of a matching HLA type. The study, taken as a whole, reports: In two of eight donors, the top clonotype was HLA-C-restricted CMV-specific. Carriers of CMV and the relevant HLA type were discriminated by public TCR beta frequency.

This CDR3 is built from 17 residues. V shed 3 bases and J 1 base; nucleotides not matched to a gene: 10. Looked up from germline, CDR1 is SNHLY and CDR2 is FYNNEI. As concerns this clonotype: Its matching antigen is unknown.

MiXCR, applied by TCRdb to the reads, yields one record per CDR3 protein. The sample has about 89,000 distinct CDR3 sequences; around 28% are singletons. V gene TRBV2 combines with J gene TRBJ2-7; 9 bases are a match to TRBD2. Here the sequenced sample was CD8+ T cells from cultured PBMCs, taken from culture after CMV antigen stimulation. This sequence was found in a human donor in good health (CMV status not recorded). Some clones in this sample may be carry-over from other donors' samples. The CDR3, as DNA: TGTGCCAGCAGTGACGTTAGCGGGGGCTCCGATTCCTACGAGCAGTACTTC. This encodes CASSDVSGGSDSYEQYF.